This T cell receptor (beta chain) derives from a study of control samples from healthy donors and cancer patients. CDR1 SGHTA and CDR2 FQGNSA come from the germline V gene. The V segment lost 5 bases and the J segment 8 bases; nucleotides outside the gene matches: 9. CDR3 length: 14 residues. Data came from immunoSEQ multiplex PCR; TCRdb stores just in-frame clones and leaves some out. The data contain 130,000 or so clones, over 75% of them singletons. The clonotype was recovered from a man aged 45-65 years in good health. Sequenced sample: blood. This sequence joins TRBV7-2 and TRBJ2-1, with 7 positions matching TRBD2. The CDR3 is CASSQRGGMYEQFF. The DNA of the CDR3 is TGTGCCAGCAGCCAGCGCGGGGGTATGTATGAGCAGTTCTTC.